The T cell receptor beta chain under discussion was sequenced for a study of neurological immune-mediated disorders. Whole-study findings and limits: CDR3 amino acid sequences found in expanded clones were never shared across subjects, suggesting private repertoires in all groups. The greatest TCR clonal expansion appeared in HTLV-1-associated myelopathy and the smallest, falling below healthy controls, in multiple sclerosis.

Sample time point: longitudinal time-point 2. With 10-nucleotide random UMIs included, cDNA was synthesized by 5'RACE. In TCRdb, the 5' RACE reads were re-called with MiXCR into one record per CDR3 protein. The data contain tens of thousands of distinct CDR3 sequences, roughly 9.8% of them singletons. V lost 6 bases and J 2 bases, leaving 12 bases between the germline ends. This CDR3 is built from 13 residues. Germline values: CDR1 SGHRS, CDR2 YFSETQ. This clonotype has at least ten counts. Its antigen is not identified. Specimen: PBMCs. The J gene is TRBJ2-7, the V gene TRBV5-1, with D possibly TRBD2 on 5 matching bases. This receptor was identified in a man younger than 45 in good health. The chain's CDR3 is CASNEEAAYEQYF. The CDR3 DNA sequence: TGCGCCAGCAACGAGGAGGCCGCCTACGAGCAGTACTTC.